A single TCR beta chain is shown here with its context. This clonotype was seen a few times. The target of this receptor is not known. Base qualities are missing; no much larger clone stands one base away. Libraries were prepared through 5' RACE. The data were produced on a NextSeq 500. Unique molecular identifiers were attached to individual cDNA molecules in the TCR library protocol so that sequencing error and PCR bias could be corrected. TCR alpha and beta chains were both sequenced, and the abundances of alpha and beta sequences in each sample were closely correlated with each other. In the source study's methods: Decombinator V4 was used to annotate the V gene, J gene and CDR3 of the TCR sequences. TCRs were defined as expanded if a significant change between any two time points was detected under a Poisson model with p below 0.0001. TCR abundances were normalised to the total number of TCRs sequenced per sample and were expressed as counts per million. TRAV1-2 paired with TRAJ12, TRAJ20 or TRAJ33 defined MAIT TCRs, while TRAV10 paired with TRAJ18 defined iNKT TCRs. VDJdb, accessed on 1 November 2021, was searched for TCRs annotated for CMV, EBV and SARS-CoV-2, and TCRs annotated for more than one antigen were excluded. The public sequencing data were trimmed at Q25 with fastp and processed into clonotypes with MiXCR by TCRdb, which kept only in-frame beta chains. CDR3 protein duplicates are merged, each entry listing the most common genes and DNA. The V and J calls were determined by TCRdb, not by the authors. The sample table lists more than 20,000 distinct CDR3 sequences, less than 6% of them with a count of one. The ten top clones hold about 2.6% of the sample.

This entry belongs to a study of early T cells in non-severe SARS-CoV-2 infection (dated by TCRdb to the early 2020s). A note on the overall study: Because TCR sequencing relied on bulk RNA taken from unsorted whole blood, pairing of alpha and beta chains was not possible.

Overall study results and their limits: VDJdb matching was skewed toward anti-spike CD8 responses and likely underestimated virus-specific expansions, missing private and CD4 specificities.

V has 2 bases trimmed and J has 6 bases trimmed; junction bases matching no gene number 15. Counted from cysteine to phenylalanine, this CDR3 has 17 amino acids. Only the CDR3 portion is preserved as DNA: 51 bases, with reading frame beginning at the first base. CDR1 and CDR2 were assigned from the germline V gene (reference sequence) as LGHDT and YNNKEL. The study was a case-control design nested within a healthcare worker cohort in London, UK, with weekly nasopharyngeal swab PCR tests and blood sampling. Between 23 and 31 March 2020, the week of the UK lockdown, healthcare workers were enrolled and then followed up weekly for as long as 16 weeks.

Sequencing was done on a sample of whole blood. The rearrangement combines TRBV3-1 with TRBJ2-5; 7 bases in the junction line up with TRBD2. This clonotype was sampled from an adult who was a healthcare worker with PCR-confirmed SARS-CoV-2 infection or an uninfected control (not recorded which). The nucleotides read TGTGCCAGCAGCCAATGGAGCGGGGCACGGCCCGATCAGACCCAGTACTTC. Protein translation: CASSQWSGARPDQTQYF.